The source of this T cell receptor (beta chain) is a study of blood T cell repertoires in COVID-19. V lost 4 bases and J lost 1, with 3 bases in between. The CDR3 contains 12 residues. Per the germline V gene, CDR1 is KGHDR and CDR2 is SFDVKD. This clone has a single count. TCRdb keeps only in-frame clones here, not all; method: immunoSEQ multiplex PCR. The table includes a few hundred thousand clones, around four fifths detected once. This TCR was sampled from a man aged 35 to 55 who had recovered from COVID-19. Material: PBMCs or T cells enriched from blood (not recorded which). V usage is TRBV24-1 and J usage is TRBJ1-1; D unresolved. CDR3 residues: CATSEANTEAFF. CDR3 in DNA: TGTGCCACCAGTGAAGCGAACACTGAAGCTTTCTTT.